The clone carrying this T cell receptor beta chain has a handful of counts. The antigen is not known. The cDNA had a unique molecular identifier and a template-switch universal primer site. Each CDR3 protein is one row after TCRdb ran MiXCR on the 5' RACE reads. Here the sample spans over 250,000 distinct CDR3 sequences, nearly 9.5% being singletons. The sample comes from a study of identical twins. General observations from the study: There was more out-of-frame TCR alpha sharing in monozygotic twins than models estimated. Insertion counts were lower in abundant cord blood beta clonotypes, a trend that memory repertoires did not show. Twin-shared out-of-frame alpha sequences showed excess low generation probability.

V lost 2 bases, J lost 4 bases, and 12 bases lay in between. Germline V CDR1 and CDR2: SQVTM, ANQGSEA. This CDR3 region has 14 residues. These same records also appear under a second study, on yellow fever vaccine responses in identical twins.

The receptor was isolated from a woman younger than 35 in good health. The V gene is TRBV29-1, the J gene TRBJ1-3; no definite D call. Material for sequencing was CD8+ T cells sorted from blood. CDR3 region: CSVERGSLGNTIYF. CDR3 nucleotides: TGCAGCGTTGAAAGAGGGTCCCTCGGAAACACCATATATTTT.